This T cell receptor beta chain appears in the sequencing data of a study of blood T cell repertoires in COVID-19. Study-level background: Sites across the United States, Italy and Spain contributed samples from acute and convalescent COVID-19. From T cells, B-cell-depleted T cells, or PBMCs came the material, which was cDNA or gDNA.

Authors' processing steps: Reference gene primer amplification in the assay estimated nucleated cell counts. The data were produced by immunoSEQ multiplex PCR, yet TCRdb's version contains in-frame clones alone and is incomplete. That table furnishes V, J and clone size, whereas the DNA furnished D and trimming. The sample includes roughly 190,000 clones, more than 75% of them seen just once. In germline, CDR1 is LGHNA, CDR2 YSLEER. This CDR3 is 18 amino acids long. The V and J ends lost 0 bases and 6 bases, in that order; junction bases with no gene match: 12. Sequenced input: peripheral blood. The TCR comes from a human donor in a cohort sampled during active COVID-19. The chain has TRBV4-3 and TRBJ2-2; 8 nucleotides match TRBD2. The CDR3, as DNA: TGCGCCAGCAGCCAAGACTTTTCAGCGGGGGTAGTACCCGGGGAGCTGTTTTTT. Translating gives CASSQDFSAGVVPGELFF.